Sequencing of this T cell receptor beta chain was carried out in a study of metastatic and nonmetastatic thyroid tumors. About the research overall: From malignant and benign thyroid patients, repertoires in blood and in tumor or nodule tissue were compared. Overall study results and limits: Significantly greater TCR beta diversity was reportedly found in malignant thyroid tumors than in benign nodules (in blood and tumor).

No patient received treatment before thyroid surgery. On this clone itself: Its cognate antigen is unknown.

In the authors' workflow: Variation in CDR3 across clinicopathological groups served as the basis for constructing a distant-metastasis classifier in papillary thyroid cancer. TCRdb re-clonotyped the PCR reads via MiXCR. TCRdb assigned the V and J calls; the authors' analysis was not used. The top ten hold more than 3.5% of the sample, which has about 49,000 clones, roughly 20% seen once. V lost 5 bases to trimming and J lost 8 bases, with 22 bases between them. From germline, CDR1 is DFQATT and CDR2 SNEGSKA (reference sequence). The CDR3 consists of 15 residues. This chain joins TRBV20-1 and TRBJ2-1, with D possibly being TRBD1 or TRBD2 (5 bases each). The specimen was blood. The receptor was derived from a female donor with papillary thyroid cancer or a benign thyroid nodule (not recorded which). Some clones in this sample may be carry-over from other donors' samples. CDR3 amino acids: CSAASDKRESDEQFF. For the CDR3, the DNA is TGCAGTGCTGCGTCGGACAAGAGGGAGTCCGATGAGCAGTTCTTC.